One and the same sample provided the 9 T cell receptor beta chains below, sequenced in a study of OX40 agonist ivuxolimab in advanced cancers. Libraries were built with the immunoSEQ multiplex PCR assay. TCRdb holds this immuneACCESS table with in-frame rearrangements only. Some clones are missing; in checked studies, unresolved V genes explain under half, and the rest has no known cause. Recorded for this sample are about 98,000 clones; 87% of them occurred a single time. The ten largest clones capture approximately 0.49% of the sample. The source was CD4+ or CD8+ T cells sorted from blood, collected in a trial of the OX40 agonist ivuxolimab. The receptor source for this set is an adult with an advanced solid tumor such as melanoma, head and neck, liver or kidney cancer.

V gene TRBV5-8 combines with J gene TRBJ1-5; 8 positions match TRBD1. This CDR3 has 14 residues. Germline lookup yields CDR1 SGHTS and CDR2 YDEGEE. V lost 4 bases to trimming and J lost 4 bases; unmatched junction nucleotides: 4. CDR3 sequence: CASSQWTGNQPQHF. The CDR3 DNA reads TGTGCCAGCAGCCAGTGGACAGGGAATCAGCCCCAGCATTTT.

The chain uses TRBV19 and TRBJ1-1, with D possibly being TRBD1 (6 bases). Germline V CDR1 and CDR2: LNHDA, SQIVND (reference sequence). The CDR3 covers 15 residues. Trimming took off 7 bases at V and 5 bases at J, with 20 bases between the two ends. The DNA for the CDR3 is TGTGCCAGTAAAAATAATATTGGGACACCGACTGAAGCTTTCTTT. Translated, it gives CASKNNIGTPTEAFF.

This rearrangement joins TRBV5-1 to TRBJ2-7; no definite D call. The germline V and J ends were trimmed by 0 bases and 4 bases, with 17 bases remaining between them. CDR3 length: 16 residues. Germline CDR1 reads SGHRS; CDR2 reads YFSETQ. The DNA of the CDR3 is TGCGCCAGCAGCTTGGGACGGGCACCCTGGGGTTACGAGCAGTACTTC. This sequence encodes CASSLGRAPWGYEQYF.

This clone was seen once. The chain uses TRBV15 and TRBJ1-4; TRBD1 might be the D (5 bases). Germline assignment: CDR1 LNHNV and CDR2 YYDKDF (reference sequence). V lost 0 bases and J lost 4, with 12 bases in between. CDR3 length: 16 residues. For the CDR3, the DNA is TGTGCCACCAGCAGAGAAACGGGACTGATTAATGAAAAACTGTTTTTT. It is translated as CATSRETGLINEKLFF.

The chain joins TRBV6-1 to TRBJ1-2, with a tentative D call TRBD1 (5 bases). The CDR3 runs 14 residues. The ends were cut back, 4 bases at V and 8 bases at J, with 17 bases in the middle. CDR1 is MNHNS, CDR2 SASEGT, per germline. CDR3 DNA sequence: TGTGCCAGCAGTGTTGTGCAGGGTGCGGCAGGCTACACCTTC. Translation: CASSVVQGAAGYTF.

The chain recombines TRBV6-4 with TRBJ1-1; the D gene is possibly TRBD1 (5 bases). Germline CDR1 and CDR2: MRHNA and SNTAGT. The CDR3 loop spans 13 amino acids. Trimming stripped 5 bases from V and 8 bases from J, with 15 bases between. The CDR3 nucleotides are TGTGCCAGCAGTCGGGACTGGGCGGGAGAAGCTTTCTTT. Its translation: CASSRDWAGEAFF.

This chain joins TRBV7-9 and TRBJ2-6; the D gene is possibly TRBD2 (5 bases). Germline CDR1 and CDR2: SEHNR and FQNEAQ (reference sequence). Trimming shortened V by 6 bases and J by 9 bases, and 18 bases separated the two germline ends. The CDR3 sequence is 15 residues long. CDR3 nucleotides: TGTGCCAGCAGTAGGGCCACCACAGAGGGCAACGTCCTGACTTTC. As protein: CASSRATTEGNVLTF.

This chain uses TRBV5-1 with TRBJ1-2; a weak D match, TRBD1 (5 bases). The ends were cut back, 7 bases at V and 7 bases at J, with 14 bases in the middle. The CDR3 runs to 12 residues. Germline V gives CDR1 SGHRS, CDR2 YFSETQ. CDR3: CASLGDGIGYTF. The DNA for the CDR3 is TGCGCCAGCTTGGGGGACGGAATTGGCTACACCTTC.

This chain connects TRBV6-5 to TRBJ2-7; TRBD1 is a possible D gene (5 bases). This CDR3 has 13 residues. Germline CDR1 MNHEY, CDR2 SVGAGI. Trimming cost V 5 bases and J 5 bases, with 13 bases left between them. As DNA, the CDR3 is TGTGCCAGCAGTGAAGGCAGGGCCCACGAGCAGTACTTC. It specifies CASSEGRAHEQYF.